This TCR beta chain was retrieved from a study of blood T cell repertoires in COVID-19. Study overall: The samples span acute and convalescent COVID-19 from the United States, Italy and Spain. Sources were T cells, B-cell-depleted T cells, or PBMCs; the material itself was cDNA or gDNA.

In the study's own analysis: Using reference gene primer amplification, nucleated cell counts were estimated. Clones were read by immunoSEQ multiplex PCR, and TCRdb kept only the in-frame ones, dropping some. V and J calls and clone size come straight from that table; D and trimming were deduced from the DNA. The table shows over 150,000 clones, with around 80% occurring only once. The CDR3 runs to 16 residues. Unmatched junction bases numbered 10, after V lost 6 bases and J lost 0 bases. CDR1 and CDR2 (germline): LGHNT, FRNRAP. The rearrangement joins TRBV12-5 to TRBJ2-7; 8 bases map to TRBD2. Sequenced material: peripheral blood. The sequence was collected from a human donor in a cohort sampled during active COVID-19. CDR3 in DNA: TGTGCTAGTGGACCGGGGACTAGTCCCTCCTCCTACGAGCAGTACTTC. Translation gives CASGPGTSPSSYEQYF. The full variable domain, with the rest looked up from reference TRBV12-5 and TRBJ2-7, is DARVTQTPRHKVTEMGQEVTMRCQPILGHNTVFWYRQTMMQGLELLAYFRNRAPLDDSGMPKDRFSAEMPDATLATLKIQPSEPRDSAVYFCASGPGTSPSSYEQYFGPGTRLTVT.